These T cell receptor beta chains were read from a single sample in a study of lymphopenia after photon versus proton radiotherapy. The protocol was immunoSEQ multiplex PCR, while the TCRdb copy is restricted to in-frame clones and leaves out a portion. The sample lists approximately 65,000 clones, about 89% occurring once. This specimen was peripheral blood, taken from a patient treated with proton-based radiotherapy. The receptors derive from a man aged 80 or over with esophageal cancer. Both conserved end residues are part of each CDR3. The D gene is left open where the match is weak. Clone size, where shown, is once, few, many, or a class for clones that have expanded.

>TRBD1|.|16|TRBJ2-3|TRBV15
TGTGCCACCAGCAGGGGCAGATACAGGGGGGCAGATACGCAGTATTTT
CATSRGRYRGADTQYF
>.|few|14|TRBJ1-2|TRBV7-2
TGTGCCAGCAGCTTACCGGGGACTTCAGTGGGCTACACCTTC
CASSLPGTSVGYTF
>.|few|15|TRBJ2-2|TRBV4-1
TGCGCCAGCAGCCAAGGCAGGGGCGGCACCGGGGAGCTGTTTTTT
CASSQGRGGTGELFF
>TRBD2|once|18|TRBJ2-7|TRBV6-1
TGTGCCAGCAGTGGGACTAGCGGGAGGGCCGATCTTACCTACGAGCAGTACTTC
CASSGTSGRADLTYEQYF
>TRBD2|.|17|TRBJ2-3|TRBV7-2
TGTGCCAGCAGCTCCGGACTAGCGGGGGGGCATGCAGATACGCAGTATTTT
CASSSGLAGGHADTQYF
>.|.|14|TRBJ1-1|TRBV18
TGTGCCAGCTCACCACCAGATGTGGACACTGAAGCTTTCTTT
CASSPPDVDTEAFF
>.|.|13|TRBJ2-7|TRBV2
TGTGCCAGCAGATCGGGCGGGGATTACGAGCAGTACTTC
CASRSGGDYEQYF
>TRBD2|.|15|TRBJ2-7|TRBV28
TGTGCCAGCCTCTCAATGTGGGGGGGCTCCTACGAGCAGTACTTC
CASLSMWGGSYEQYF
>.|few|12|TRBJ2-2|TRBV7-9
TGTGCCGGACTATTGAGGACCGGGGAGCTGTTTTTT
CAGLLRTGELFF
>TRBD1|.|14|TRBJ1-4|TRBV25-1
TGTGCCAGCAGGGAGGACAGGGCCAAGGAAAAACTGTTTTTT
CASREDRAKEKLFF
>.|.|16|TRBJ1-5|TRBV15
TGTGCCACCAGCGCCCGGGGCGGGCTTCTCCATCAGCCCCAGCATTTT
CATSARGGLLHQPQHF
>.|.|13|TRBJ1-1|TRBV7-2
TGTGCCAGCAGCTTTTCGCCGAACACTGAAGCTTTCTTT
CASSFSPNTEAFF
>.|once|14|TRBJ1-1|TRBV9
TGTGCCAGCAGCGTTTCACAGGGAGTTGGTGAAGCTTTCTTT
CASSVSQGVGEAFF
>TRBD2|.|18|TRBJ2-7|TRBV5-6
TGTGCCAGCAGCTCACCGGGACTAGACGTTTCTAGTTCCTACGAGCAGTACTTC
CASSSPGLDVSSSYEQYF
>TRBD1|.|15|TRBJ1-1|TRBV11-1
TGTGCCAGCAGCTTACCCCAGGGGGTAAGGACTGAAGCTTTCTTT
CASSLPQGVRTEAFF
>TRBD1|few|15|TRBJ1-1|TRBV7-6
TGTGCCAGCAGCTTAATGGGACAGGGTCACACTGAAGCTTTCTTT
CASSLMGQGHTEAFF
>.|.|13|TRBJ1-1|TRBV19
TGTGCCAGTAGTATTCGGCAGGTCACTGAAGCTTTCTTT
CASSIRQVTEAFF
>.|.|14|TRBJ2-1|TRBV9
TGTGCCAGCAGCGTATGGGTATCCAACAATGAGCAGTTCTTC
CASSVWVSNNEQFF
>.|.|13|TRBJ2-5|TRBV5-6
TGTGCCAGCAGCTTAATACACCAAGAGACCCAGTACTTC
CASSLIHQETQYF
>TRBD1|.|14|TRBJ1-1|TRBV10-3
TGTGCCATCAGTGTTGGACAGGTCCGCACTGAAGCTTTCTTT
CAISVGQVRTEAFF
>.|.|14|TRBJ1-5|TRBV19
TGTGCCAGTAGAGGCCCGGCCTTTGATCAGCCCCAGCATTTT
CASRGPAFDQPQHF
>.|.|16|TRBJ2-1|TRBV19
TGTGCCAGTAGTATACCGGGACTCCTCTCCTACAATGAGCAGTTCTTC
CASSIPGLLSYNEQFF
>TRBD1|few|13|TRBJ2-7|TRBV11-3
TGTGCCAGCAGCCGGACAGGGTTCGACGAGCAGTACTTC
CASSRTGFDEQYF
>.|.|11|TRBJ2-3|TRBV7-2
TGTGCCAGCAGCCCGGCAGATACGCAGTATTTT
CASSPADTQYF
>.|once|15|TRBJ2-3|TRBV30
TGTGCCTGGAGTGCCCCCGGTCGCCGCACAGATACGCAGTATTTT
CAWSAPGRRTDTQYF
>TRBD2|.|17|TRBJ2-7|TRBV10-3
TGTGCCATCAGTGAGCAAACTACTAGCGGGACCGGTGTTAGGCAGTACTTC
CAISEQTTSGTGVRQYF
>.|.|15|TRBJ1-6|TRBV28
TGTGCCAGCAGCATACGGGCAGGGACTAATTCACCCCTCCACTTT
CASSIRAGTNSPLHF
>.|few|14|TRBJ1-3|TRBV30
TGTGCCTGGAGTGTAAACAGGGAAGGAAACACCATATATTTT
CAWSVNREGNTIYF
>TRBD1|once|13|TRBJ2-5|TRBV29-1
TGCAGCACTGGTTGGGACAGGGGAGAGACCCAGTACTTC
CSTGWDRGETQYF
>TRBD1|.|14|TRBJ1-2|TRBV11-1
TGTGCCAGCAGCCTCAGCGCAGGGGGTCAAGGCTACACCTTC
CASSLSAGGQGYTF
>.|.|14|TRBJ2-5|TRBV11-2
TGTGCCAGCAGCTTGTCGCTGGGCCAAGAGACCCAGTACTTC
CASSLSLGQETQYF
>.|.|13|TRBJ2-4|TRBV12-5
TGTGCTAGTGGTTTGTCTCAGGGAAACATTCAGTACTTC
CASGLSQGNIQYF
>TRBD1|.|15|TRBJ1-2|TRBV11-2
TGTGCCAGCAGCCCTAGGACAGGCAGCTACTATGGCTACACCTTC
CASSPRTGSYYGYTF
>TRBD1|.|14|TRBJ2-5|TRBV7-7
TGTGCTAGCAGCGGCACAGGGGGCGGCGAGACCCAGTACTTC
CASSGTGGGETQYF
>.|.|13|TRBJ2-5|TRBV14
TGTGCCAGCAGTTGGGGCAGAAAAGAGACCCAGTACTTC
CASSWGRKETQYF
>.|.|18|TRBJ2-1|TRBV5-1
TGCGCCAGCAGCGAAATCCCGTCAGGGCTAATTAGGGACAATGAGCAGTTCTTC
CASSEIPSGLIRDNEQFF
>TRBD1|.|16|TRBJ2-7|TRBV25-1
TGTGCCAGCAGTGAATCTGGGACAGGGGGCTCCTACGAGCAGTACTTC
CASSESGTGGSYEQYF
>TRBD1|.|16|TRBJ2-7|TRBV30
TGTGCCTGCGCAGGGTGCGGACAGGGAAGTATCGACGAGCAGTACTTC
CACAGCGQGSIDEQYF
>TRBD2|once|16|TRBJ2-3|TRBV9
TGTGCCAGCAGCGTAGAGTTCGGGGGGTATACAGATACGCAGTATTTT
CASSVEFGGYTDTQYF
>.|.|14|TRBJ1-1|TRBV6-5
TGTGCCAGCAGAGGTAGGGTGGAGGACACTGAAGCTTTCTTT
CASRGRVEDTEAFF
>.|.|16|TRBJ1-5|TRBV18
TGTGCCAGCTCACCATTTCCTGCGCTGGACGGAAGGCCCCAGCATTTT
CASSPFPALDGRPQHF
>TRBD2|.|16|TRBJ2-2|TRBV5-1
TGCGCCAGCAGCTTCACTAGCGGGAGGGTTCCCGGGGAGCTGTTTTTT
CASSFTSGRVPGELFF
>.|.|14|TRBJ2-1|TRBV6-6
TGTGCCAGCAGTTATCAGGGGTGGATGGATGAGCAGTTCTTC
CASSYQGWMDEQFF
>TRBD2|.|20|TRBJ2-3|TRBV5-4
TGTGCCAGCAGCTTAAGTGGGGGACTAGCGGGAGGTGGAGGCACAGATACGCAGTATTTT
CASSLSGGLAGGGGTDTQYF
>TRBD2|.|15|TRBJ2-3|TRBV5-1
TGCGCCAGCAGCCTCAGCGGGGAGATCACAGATACGCAGTATTTT
CASSLSGEITDTQYF